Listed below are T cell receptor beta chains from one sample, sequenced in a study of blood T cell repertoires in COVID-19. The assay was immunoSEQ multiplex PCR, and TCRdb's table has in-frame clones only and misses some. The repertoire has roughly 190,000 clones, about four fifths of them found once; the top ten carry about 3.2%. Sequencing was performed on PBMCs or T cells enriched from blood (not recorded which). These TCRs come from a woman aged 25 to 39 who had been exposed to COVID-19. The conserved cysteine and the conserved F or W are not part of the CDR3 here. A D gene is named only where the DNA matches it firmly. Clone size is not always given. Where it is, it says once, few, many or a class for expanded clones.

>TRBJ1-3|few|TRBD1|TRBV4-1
ASSPPTGAGNTIY
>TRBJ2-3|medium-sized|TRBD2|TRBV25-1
ASSDGRGVFDTQY
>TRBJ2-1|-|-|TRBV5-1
ASSFRLVNEQF
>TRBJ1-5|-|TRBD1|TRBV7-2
ASSTDRAQPQH
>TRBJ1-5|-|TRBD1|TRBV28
ASRDRVIGQPQH
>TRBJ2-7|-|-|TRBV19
ASSDNLSYEQY
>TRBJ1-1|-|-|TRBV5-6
ASSGGMNTEAF
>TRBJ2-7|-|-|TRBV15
ATSINYEQY
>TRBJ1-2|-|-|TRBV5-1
ASSLAGDNGYT
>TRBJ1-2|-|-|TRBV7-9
ASSPNFSSNYGYT
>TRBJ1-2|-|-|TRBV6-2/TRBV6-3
ASSPEGVYGYT
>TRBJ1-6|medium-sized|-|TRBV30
AWSTRPRGNNSPLH
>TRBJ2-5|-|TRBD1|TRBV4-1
ASSQRGLQETQY
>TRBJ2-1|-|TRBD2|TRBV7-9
ASSLVQTSGGLNNEQF
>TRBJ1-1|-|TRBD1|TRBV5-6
ASSLGTGVTEAF
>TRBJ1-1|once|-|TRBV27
ASSLIFRGEAF
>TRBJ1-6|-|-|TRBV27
ASSLSRSPLH
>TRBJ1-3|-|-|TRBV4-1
ASSQESGFGNTIY
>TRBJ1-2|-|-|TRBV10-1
ASSGSRDYGYT
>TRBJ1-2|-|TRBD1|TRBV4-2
ASSQDRQGENYGYT
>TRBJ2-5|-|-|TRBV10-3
AIRLEGGAPETQY
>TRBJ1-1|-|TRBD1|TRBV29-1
SVGQGNTEAF
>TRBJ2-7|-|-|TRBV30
AWSMGLRLDEQY
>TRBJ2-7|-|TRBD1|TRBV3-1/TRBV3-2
ASSADRGGSYEQY
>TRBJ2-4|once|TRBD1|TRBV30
AWSIDRGENIQY
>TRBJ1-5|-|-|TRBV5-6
ASSLEVGQPQH
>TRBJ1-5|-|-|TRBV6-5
ASSPLLSRNQPQH
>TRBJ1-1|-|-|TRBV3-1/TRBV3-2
ASSQQGFLNTEAF
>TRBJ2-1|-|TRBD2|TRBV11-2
ASSLIAGGLNEQF
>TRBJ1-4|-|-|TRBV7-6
ASSSRTLEKLF
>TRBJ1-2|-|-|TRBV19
ASNPRVGGNDGYT